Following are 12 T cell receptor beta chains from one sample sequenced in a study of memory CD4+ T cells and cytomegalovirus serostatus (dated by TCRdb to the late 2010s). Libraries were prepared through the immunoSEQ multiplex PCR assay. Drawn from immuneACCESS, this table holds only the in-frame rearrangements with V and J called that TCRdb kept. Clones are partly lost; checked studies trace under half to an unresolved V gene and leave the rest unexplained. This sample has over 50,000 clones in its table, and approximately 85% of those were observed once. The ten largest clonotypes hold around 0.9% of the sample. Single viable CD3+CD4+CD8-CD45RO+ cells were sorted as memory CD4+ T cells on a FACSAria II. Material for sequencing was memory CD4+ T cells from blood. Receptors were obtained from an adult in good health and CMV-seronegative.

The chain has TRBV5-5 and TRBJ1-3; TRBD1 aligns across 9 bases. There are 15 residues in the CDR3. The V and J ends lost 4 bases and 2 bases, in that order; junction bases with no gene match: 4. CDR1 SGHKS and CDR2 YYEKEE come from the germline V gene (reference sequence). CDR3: CASSTDRGTGNTIYF. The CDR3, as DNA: TGTGCCAGCAGCACCGACAGGGGGACTGGAAACACCATATATTTT.

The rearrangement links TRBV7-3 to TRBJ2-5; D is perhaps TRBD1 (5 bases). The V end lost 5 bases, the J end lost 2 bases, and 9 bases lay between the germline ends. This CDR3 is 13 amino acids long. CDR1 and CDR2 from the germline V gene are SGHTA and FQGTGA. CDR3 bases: TGTGCCAGCAGCCGGACAAGGCAAGAGACCCAGTACTTC. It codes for CASSRTRQETQYF.

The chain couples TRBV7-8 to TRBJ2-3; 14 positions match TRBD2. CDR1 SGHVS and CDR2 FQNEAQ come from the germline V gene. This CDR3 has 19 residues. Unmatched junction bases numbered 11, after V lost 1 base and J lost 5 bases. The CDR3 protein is CASSLGGRGLAGDLDTQYF. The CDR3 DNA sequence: TGTGCCAGCAGCTTAGGCGGCAGGGGACTAGCGGGAGATTTAGATACGCAGTATTTT.

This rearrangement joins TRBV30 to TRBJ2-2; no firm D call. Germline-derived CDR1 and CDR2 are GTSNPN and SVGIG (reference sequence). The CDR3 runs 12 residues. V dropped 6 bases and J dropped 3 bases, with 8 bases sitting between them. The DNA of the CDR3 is TGTGCCTGCAGACCCGACACCGGGGAGCTGTTTTTT. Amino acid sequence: CACRPDTGELFF.

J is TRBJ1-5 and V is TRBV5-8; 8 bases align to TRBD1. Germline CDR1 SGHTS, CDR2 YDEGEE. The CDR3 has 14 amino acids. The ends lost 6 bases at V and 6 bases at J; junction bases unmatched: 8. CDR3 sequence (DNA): TGTGCCAGCACCCGGACAGGGTTAGGTCAGCCCCAGCATTTT. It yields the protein CASTRTGLGQPQHF.

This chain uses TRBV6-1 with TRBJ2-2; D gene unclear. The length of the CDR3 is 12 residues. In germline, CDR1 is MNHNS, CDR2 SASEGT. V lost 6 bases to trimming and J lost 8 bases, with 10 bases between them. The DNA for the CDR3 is TGTGCCAGCAGGGACCGCTTAGGGGAGCTGTTTTTT. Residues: CASRDRLGELFF.

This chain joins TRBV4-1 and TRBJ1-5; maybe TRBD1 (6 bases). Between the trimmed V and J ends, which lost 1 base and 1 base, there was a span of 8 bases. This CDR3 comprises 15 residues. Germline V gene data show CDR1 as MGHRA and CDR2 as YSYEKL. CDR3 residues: CASSQGDTSNQPQHF. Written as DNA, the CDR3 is TGCGCCAGCAGCCAAGGGGACACGAGCAATCAGCCCCAGCATTTT.

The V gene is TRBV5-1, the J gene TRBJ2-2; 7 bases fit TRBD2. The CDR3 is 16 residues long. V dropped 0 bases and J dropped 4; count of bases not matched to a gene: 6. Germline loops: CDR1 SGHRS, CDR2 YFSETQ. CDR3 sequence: CASSLEGLGFTGELFF. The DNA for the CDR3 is TGCGCCAGCAGCTTGGAAGGACTAGGGTTCACCGGGGAGCTGTTTTTT.

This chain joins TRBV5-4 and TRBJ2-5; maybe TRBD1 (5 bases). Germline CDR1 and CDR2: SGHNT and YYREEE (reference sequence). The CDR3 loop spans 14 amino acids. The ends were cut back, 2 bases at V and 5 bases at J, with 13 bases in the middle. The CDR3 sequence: CASSFEAQGETQYF. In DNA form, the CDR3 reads TGTGCCAGCAGCTTTGAAGCTCAGGGCGAGACCCAGTACTTC. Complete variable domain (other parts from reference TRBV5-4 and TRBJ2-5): ETGVTQSPTHLIKTRGQQVTLRCSSQSGHNTVSWYQQALGQGPQFIFQYYREEENGRGNFPPRFSGLQFPNYSSELNVNALELDDSALYLCASSFEAQGETQYFGPGTRLLVL.

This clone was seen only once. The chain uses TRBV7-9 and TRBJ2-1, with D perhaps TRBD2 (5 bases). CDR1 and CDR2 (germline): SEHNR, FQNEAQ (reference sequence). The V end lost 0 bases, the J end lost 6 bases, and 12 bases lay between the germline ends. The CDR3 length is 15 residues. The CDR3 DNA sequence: TGTGCCAGCAGCTTAGCTGGCTCGGAGGTCAATGAGCAGTTCTTC. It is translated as CASSLAGSEVNEQFF. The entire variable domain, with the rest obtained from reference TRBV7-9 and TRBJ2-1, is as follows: DTGVSQNPRHKITKRGQNVTFRCDPISEHNRLYWYRQTLGQGPEFLTYFQNEAQLEKSRLLSDRFSAERPKGSFSTLEIQRTEQGDSAMYLCASSLAGSEVNEQFFGPGTRLTVL.

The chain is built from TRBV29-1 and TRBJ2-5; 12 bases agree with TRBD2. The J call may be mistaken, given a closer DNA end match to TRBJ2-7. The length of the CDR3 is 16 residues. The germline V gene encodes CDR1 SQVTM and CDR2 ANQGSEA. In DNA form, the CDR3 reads TGCAGCGCCCGAGGGCTAGCGGGAGGGCCGTCAAACGAGCAGTACTTC. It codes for CSARGLAGGPSNEQYF.

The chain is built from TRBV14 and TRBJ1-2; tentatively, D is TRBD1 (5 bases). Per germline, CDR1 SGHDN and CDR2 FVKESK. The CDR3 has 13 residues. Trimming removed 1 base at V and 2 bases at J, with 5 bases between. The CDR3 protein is CASSQGDNYGYTF. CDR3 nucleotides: TGTGCCAGCAGCCAAGGGGACAACTATGGCTACACCTTC.